Reported below is one TCR beta chain. The antigen is undetermined. The data derive from a study of cytomegalovirus exposure and HLA in healthy donors. Study findings and constraints: Within the approximately 110 validation repertoires, first-cohort TCR clusters tended to co-occur, according to a later analysis. While the bulk of TCR sequences proved rare, some public TCRs turned up in many donors. The classifier, whose performance was assessed in both the original and validation cohorts, reportedly diagnosed cytomegalovirus status with high specificity and sensitivity.

Germline V lookup: CDR1 MNHNS, CDR2 SASEGT. This CDR3 is 15 amino acids long. Trimming removed 7 bases from V and 1 base from J, with 17 bases in between. Profiling relied on immunoSEQ multiplex PCR, and the TCRdb table lists in-frame clones only, not all of them. The sample shows about 140,000 clones, 70% to 90% of them seen only once. Sequencing was carried out using PBMCs. The sequence was collected from a young man in good health and CMV-seropositive. J is TRBJ2-7 and V is TRBV6-1; TRBD2 might be the D (7 bases). The CDR3 reads CASTPEGGRSYEQYF. The CDR3 DNA reads as TGTGCCAGCACCCCGGAGGGGGGGCGATCCTACGAGCAGTACTTC.